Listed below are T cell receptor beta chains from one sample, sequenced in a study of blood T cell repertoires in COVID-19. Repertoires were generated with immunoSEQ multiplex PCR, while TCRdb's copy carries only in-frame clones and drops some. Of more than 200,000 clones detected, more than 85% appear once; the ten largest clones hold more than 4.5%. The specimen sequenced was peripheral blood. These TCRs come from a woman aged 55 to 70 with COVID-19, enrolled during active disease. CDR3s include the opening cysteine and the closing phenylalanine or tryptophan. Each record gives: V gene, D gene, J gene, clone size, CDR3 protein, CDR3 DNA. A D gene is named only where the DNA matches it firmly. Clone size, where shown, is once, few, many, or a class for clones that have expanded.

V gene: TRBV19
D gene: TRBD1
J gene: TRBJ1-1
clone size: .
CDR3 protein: CASEKRQGGTEAFF
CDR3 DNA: TGTGCCAGTGAGAAGAGACAGGGCGGCACTGAAGCTTTCTTT

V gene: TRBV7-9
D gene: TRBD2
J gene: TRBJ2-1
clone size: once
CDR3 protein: CASRPGTSGTNSYNEQFF
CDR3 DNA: TGTGCCAGCAGACCCGGGACTAGCGGGACGAACTCCTACAATGAGCAGTTCTTC

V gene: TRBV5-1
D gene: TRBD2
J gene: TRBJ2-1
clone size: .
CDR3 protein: CASSLLAGTNNEQFF
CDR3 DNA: TGCGCCAGCAGCTTGCTGGCAGGGACTAACAATGAGCAGTTCTTC

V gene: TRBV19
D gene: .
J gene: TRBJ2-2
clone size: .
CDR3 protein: CASSSLPGTGELFF
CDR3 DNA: TGTGCCAGTAGTTCATTGCCCGGGACCGGGGAGCTGTTTTTT

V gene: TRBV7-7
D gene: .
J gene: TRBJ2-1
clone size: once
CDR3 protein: CASSLGRGRGSNEQFF
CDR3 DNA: TGTGCCAGCAGCTTAGGTCGGGGGAGGGGGAGTAATGAGCAGTTCTTC

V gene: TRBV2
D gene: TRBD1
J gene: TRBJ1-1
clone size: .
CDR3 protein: CASSVDRDTEAFF
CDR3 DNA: TGTGCCAGCAGTGTGGACAGGGACACTGAAGCTTTCTTT

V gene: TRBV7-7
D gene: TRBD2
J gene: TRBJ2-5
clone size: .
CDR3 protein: CASSLGGRVQETQYF
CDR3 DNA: TGTGCCAGCAGCTTAGGAGGGAGGGTCCAAGAGACCCAGTACTTC

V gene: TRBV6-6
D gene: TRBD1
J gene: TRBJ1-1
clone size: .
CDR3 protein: CASRSHTGGVEAFF
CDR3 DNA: TGTGCCAGCAGGTCCCATACAGGGGGTGTTGAAGCTTTCTTT

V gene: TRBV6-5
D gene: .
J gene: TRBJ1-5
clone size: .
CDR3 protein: CASRLPGTPDQPQHF
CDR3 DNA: TGTGCCAGCAGGCTCCCCGGGACTCCAGATCAGCCCCAGCATTTT

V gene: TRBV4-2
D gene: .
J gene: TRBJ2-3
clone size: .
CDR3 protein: CASSQDPMAGSTDTQYF
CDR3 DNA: TGTGCCAGCAGCCAAGATCCGATGGCGGGTAGCACAGATACGCAGTATTTT

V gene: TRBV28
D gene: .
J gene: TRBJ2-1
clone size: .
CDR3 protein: CASSLLREQFF
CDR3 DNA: TGTGCCAGCAGTTTACTCAGGGAGCAGTTCTTC

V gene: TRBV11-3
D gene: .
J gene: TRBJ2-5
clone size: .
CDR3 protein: CASSRRGAGVGETQYF
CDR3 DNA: TGTGCCAGCAGCCGCCGGGGGGCGGGTGTGGGAGAGACCCAGTACTTC

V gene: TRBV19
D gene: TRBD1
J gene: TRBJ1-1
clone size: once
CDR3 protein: CASSIRKQGALQAGTEAFF
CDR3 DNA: TGTGCCAGTAGTATCAGAAAACAGGGGGCGCTCCAGGCCGGGACTGAAGCTTTCTTT

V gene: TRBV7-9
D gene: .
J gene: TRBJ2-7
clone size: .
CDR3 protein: CASSLGRVSSYEQYF
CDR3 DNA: TGTGCCAGCAGCTTAGGCCGGGTAAGCTCCTACGAGCAGTACTTC

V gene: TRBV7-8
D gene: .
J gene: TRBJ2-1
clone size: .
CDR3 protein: CASSSPVGGGEQFF
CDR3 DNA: TGTGCCAGCAGCTCGCCCGTGGGAGGGGGAGAACAGTTCTTC

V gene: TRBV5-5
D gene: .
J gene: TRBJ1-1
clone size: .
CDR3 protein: CASSPERGTSTEAFF
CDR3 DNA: TGTGCCAGCAGCCCAGAACGCGGGACGAGCACTGAAGCTTTCTTT

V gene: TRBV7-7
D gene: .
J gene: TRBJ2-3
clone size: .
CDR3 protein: CASSPESAATDTQYF
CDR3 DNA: TGTGCCAGCAGCCCCGAGTCAGCGGCCACAGATACGCAGTATTTT

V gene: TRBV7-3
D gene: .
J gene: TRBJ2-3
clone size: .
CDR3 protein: CASSTGRFTDTQYF
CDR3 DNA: TGTGCCAGCAGCACAGGGCGATTCACAGATACGCAGTATTTT

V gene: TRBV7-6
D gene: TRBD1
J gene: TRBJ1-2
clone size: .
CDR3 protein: CASSLGGQGVSNYGYTF
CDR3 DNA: TGTGCCAGCAGCCTAGGGGGACAGGGGGTCTCTAACTATGGCTACACCTTC

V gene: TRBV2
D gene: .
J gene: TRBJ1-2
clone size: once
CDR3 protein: CASSPFNYGYTF
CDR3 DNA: TGTGCCAGCAGTCCTTTTAACTATGGCTACACCTTC

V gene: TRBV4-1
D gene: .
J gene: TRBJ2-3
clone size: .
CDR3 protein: CASSQVLWQYF
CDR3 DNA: TGCGCCAGCAGCCAAGTTCTCTGGCAGTATTTT

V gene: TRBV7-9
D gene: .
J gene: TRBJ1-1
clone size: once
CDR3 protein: CASSPAAGNTEAFF
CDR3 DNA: TGTGCCAGCAGCCCCGCTGCAGGGAACACTGAAGCTTTCTTT

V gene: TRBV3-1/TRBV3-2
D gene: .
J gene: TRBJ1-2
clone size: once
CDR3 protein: CASSQGVPTGPYGYTF
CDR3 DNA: TGTGCCAGCAGCCAAGGGGTCCCTACAGGGCCCTATGGCTACACCTTC

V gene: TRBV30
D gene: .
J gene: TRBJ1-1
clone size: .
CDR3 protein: CAWSVTGPNTEAFF
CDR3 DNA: TGTGCCTGGAGTGTAACAGGCCCGAACACTGAAGCTTTCTTT

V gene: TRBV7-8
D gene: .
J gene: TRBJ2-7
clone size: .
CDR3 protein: CASSLGAGVYEQYF
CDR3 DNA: TGTGCCAGCAGCTTAGGGGCAGGGGTCTACGAGCAGTACTTC

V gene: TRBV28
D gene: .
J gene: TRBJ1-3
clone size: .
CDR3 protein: CASSLGWQGLRGNTIYF
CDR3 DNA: TGTGCCAGCAGTTTAGGGTGGCAGGGCCTACGAGGAAACACCATATATTTT

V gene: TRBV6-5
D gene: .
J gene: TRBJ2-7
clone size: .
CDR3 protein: CASSQGTTFGEQYF
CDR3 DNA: TGTGCCAGCAGTCAGGGGACTACCTTTGGGGAGCAGTACTTC

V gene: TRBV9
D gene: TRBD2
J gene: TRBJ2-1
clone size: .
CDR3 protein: CASSVGRGFPYNEQFF
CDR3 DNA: TGTGCCAGCAGCGTCGGGAGGGGGTTCCCCTACAATGAGCAGTTCTTC

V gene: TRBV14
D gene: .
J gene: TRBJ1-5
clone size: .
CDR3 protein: CASSQSGLTSNQPQHF
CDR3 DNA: TGTGCCAGCAGCCAAAGCGGGCTTACCAGCAATCAGCCCCAGCATTTT

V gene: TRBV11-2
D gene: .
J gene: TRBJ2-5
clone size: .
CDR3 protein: CASSLQLLQETQYF
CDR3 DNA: TGTGCCAGCAGCCTACAGCTTCTCCAAGAGACCCAGTACTTC

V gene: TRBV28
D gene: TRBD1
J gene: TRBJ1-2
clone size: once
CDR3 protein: CASKNDRGINYGYTF
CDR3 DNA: TGTGCCAGCAAGAATGACAGGGGTATTAACTATGGCTACACCTTC

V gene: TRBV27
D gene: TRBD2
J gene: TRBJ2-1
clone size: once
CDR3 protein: CASSLLGRGRYLAGGGEQFF
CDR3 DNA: TGTGCCAGCAGTTTATTGGGCAGGGGGCGATATCTAGCGGGAGGTGGTGAGCAGTTCTTC

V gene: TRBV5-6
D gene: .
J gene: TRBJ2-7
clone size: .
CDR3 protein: CASSRRDRLVYEQYF
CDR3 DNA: TGTGCCAGCAGCCGCCGCGACAGGCTAGTTTACGAGCAGTACTTC

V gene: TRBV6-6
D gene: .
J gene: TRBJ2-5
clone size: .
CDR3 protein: CASSLQGPGETQYF
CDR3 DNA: TGTGCCAGCAGTCTCCAGGGGCCCGGGGAGACCCAGTACTTC

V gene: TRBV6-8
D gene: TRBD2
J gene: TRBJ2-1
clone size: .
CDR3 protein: CASSYLTSGSYNEQFF
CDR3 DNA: TGTGCCAGCAGTTACCTGACTAGCGGCTCCTACAATGAGCAGTTCTTC

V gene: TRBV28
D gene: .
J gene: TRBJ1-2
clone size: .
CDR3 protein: CASSPSPRGYGYTF
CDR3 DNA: TGTGCCAGCAGTCCCTCCCCCAGGGGCTATGGCTACACCTTC

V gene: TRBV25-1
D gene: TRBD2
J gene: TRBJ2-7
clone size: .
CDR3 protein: CASRETSGSSEQYF
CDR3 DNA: TGTGCCAGCAGGGAGACTAGCGGGAGTTCCGAGCAGTACTTC

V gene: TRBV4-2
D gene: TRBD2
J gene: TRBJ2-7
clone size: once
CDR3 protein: CASSQTLMAAGFSEQYF
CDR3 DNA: TGTGCCAGCAGCCAAACCCTCATGGCAGCGGGGTTTAGCGAGCAGTACTTC

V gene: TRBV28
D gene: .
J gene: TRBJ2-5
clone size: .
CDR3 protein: CASSLGARAEETQYF
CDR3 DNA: TGTGCCAGCAGTTTAGGGGCCCGGGCCGAGGAGACCCAGTACTTC

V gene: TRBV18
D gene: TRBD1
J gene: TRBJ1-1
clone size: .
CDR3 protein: CASSTPGQGESKAFF
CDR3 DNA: TGTGCCAGCTCAACTCCCGGACAGGGGGAAAGTAAGGCTTTCTTT

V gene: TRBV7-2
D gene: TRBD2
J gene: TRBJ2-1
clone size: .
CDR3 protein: CASSLLAGEQFF
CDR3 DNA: TGTGCCAGCAGCCTGTTAGCGGGGGAGCAGTTCTTC

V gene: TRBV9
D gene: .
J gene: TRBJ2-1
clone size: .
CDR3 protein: CASSVGPDSSYNEQFF
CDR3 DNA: TGTGCCAGCAGCGTAGGGCCAGACAGCTCCTACAATGAGCAGTTCTTC

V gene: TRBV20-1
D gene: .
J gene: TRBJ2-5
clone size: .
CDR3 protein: CSASPGGRETQYF
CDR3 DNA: TGCAGTGCTAGTCCAGGAGGGAGGGAGACCCAGTACTTC

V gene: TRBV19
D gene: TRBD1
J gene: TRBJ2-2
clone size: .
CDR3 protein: CASSIQDRVSGELFF
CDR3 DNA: TGTGCCAGTAGTATCCAGGACAGGGTATCCGGGGAGCTGTTTTTT

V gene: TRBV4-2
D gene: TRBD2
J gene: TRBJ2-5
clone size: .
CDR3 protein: CASSPSGSPQETQYF
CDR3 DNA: TGTGCCAGCAGCCCTAGCGGGAGCCCTCAAGAGACCCAGTACTTC

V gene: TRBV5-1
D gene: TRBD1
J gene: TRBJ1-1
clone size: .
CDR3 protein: CASTFAGQGKNTEAFF
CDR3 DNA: TGCGCCAGCACCTTTGCGGGACAGGGGAAGAACACTGAAGCTTTCTTT

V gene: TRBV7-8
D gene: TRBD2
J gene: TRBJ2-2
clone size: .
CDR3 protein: CASSLVASGSPGGELFF
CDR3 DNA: TGTGCCAGCAGCTTAGTGGCTAGCGGGAGCCCCGGGGGGGAGCTGTTTTTT

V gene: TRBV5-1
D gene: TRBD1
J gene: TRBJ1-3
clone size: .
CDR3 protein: CASSQGQGNTIYF
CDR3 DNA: TGCGCCAGCAGCCAGGGACAGGGGAACACCATATATTTT